The 30 T cell receptor beta chains below come from one sample, sequenced in a study of T cells in Graves' hyperthyroidism and ophthalmopathy. Authors of the study amplified TCR beta CDR3 regions from RNA transcripts. A first-round RT-PCR of the TCR CDR3 used the HTBI primer set. A single record per CDR3 protein comes from TCRdb applying MiXCR to the multiplex PCR reads. The data contain roughly 710,000 distinct CDR3 sequences, under 45% of them singletons. Source material: blood. The receptors were gathered from a woman aged 40-49 years with Graves' hyperthyroidism.

In its sample, this clonotype was seen many times. The chain recombines TRBV10-3 with TRBJ1-1, with 8 nucleotides matching TRBD1. The trim removed 0 bases at V and 0 bases at J, leaving 3 bases unmatched. The CDR3 runs to 16 residues. CDR1 and CDR2 from the germline V gene are ENHRY and SYGVKD. The CDR3 bases are TGTGCCATCAGTGAGTCGGACAGGGAGGTGAACACTGAAGCTTTCTTT. This encodes CAISESDREVNTEAFF.

The V call is TRBV29-1, the J call TRBJ2-7; 8 nucleotides line up with TRBD1. Germline lookup yields CDR1 SQVTM and CDR2 ANQGSEA. V lost 6 bases and J lost 3; bases outside the gene matches: 4. This CDR3 has 12 amino acids. CDR3 amino acids: CSVKDRDYEQYF. Here the CDR3 DNA reads TGCAGCGTGAAGGACAGGGACTACGAGCAGTACTTC.

This clonotype was seen many times. The rearrangement joins TRBV11-2 to TRBJ2-6, with TRBD1 as a possible D gene (5 bases). V lost 7 bases and J 4 bases, leaving 14 bases between the germline ends. The CDR3 extends over 15 amino acids. Germline assignment: CDR1 SGHAT and CDR2 FQNNGV. The CDR3 is CASTSREPGANVLTF. The CDR3 coding sequence is TGTGCCAGCACCTCCAGGGAACCAGGGGCCAACGTCCTGACTTTC.

This chain links TRBV6-2 or TRBV6-3 with TRBJ2-7; possible D gene TRBD2, 5 bases. With 2 bases removed from V and 2 bases from J, the gap between germline ends came to 10 bases. There are 14 residues in the CDR3. Germline V lookup: CDR1 MNHEY, CDR2 SVGEGT. The DNA of the CDR3 is TGTGCCAGCAGTTACGGCGGAGGCCCCTACGAGCAGTACTTC. It is translated as CASSYGGGPYEQYF.

This clonotype was detected only a few times. The chain combines TRBV20-1 with TRBJ2-7, with 7 bases matching TRBD2. The V gene end was trimmed by 0 bases and the J gene end by 0 bases; junction bases not matched to a gene: 11. The CDR3 is 17 amino acids. Germline V gene sequence: CDR1 DFQATT, CDR2 SNEGSKA (reference sequence). The CDR3 bases are TGCAGTGCTAGAGAGCTTGCCGGGACTACCAGCTCCTACGAGCAGTACTTC. Translated, it gives CSARELAGTTSSYEQYF.

This clonotype was recorded at least ten times. This chain uses TRBV19 with TRBJ1-6; D is perhaps TRBD1 (6 bases). This CDR3 comprises 14 residues. V was shortened by 5 bases and J by 11 bases, with 16 bases between the two germline ends. Germline values: CDR1 LNHDA, CDR2 SQIVND (reference sequence). The CDR3 DNA reads as TGTGCCAGTAGTTCTCAGGGGAGAGGACCACCCCTCCACTTT. Translation gives CASSSQGRGPPLHF.

As regards this clonotype: This could be a read error, since a much larger clone is one nucleotide away. This chain joins TRBV7-8 and TRBJ2-7; TRBD2 is a possible D gene (6 bases). This CDR3 has 13 amino acids. CDR1 is SGHVS and CDR2 is FQNEAQ in the germline V gene. V was clipped by 5 bases and J by 3 bases, with 11 bases between them. In DNA, the CDR3 is TGTGCCAGCAGCGGGGACTCCAACTACGAGCAGTACTTC. Encoded protein: CASSGDSNYEQYF.

The chain joins TRBV11-3 to TRBJ2-7; D is undetermined. Germline values: CDR1 SGHNT, CDR2 YENEEA. Trimming removed 3 bases from V and 7 bases from J, with 16 bases in between. This CDR3 region has 14 residues. In DNA, the CDR3 is TGTGCCAGCAGCTTTCAGGACGGCCTAGAGGAGCAGTACTTC. Encoded protein: CASSFQDGLEEQYF.

This clonotype was counted at least ten times. The chain combines TRBV20-1 with TRBJ1-6; no firm D call. Trimming removed 3 bases from V and 0 bases from J, with 15 bases in between. The CDR3 is 17 residues long. Germline V lookup: CDR1 DFQATT, CDR2 SNEGSKA (reference sequence). CDR3 in DNA: TGCAGTGCTAGTCTATGGCAGCAAAGCTCCTATAATTCACCCCTCCACTTT. It is translated as CSASLWQQSSYNSPLHF.

The chain links TRBV24-1 to TRBJ1-1; TRBD1 is a possible D gene (5 bases). The V gene's germline CDR1 is KGHDR and CDR2 SFDVKD. The ends were cut back, 7 bases at V and 0 bases at J, with 11 bases in the middle. This CDR3 comprises 14 residues. Here the CDR3 reads CATRGTKLNTEAFF. The CDR3 DNA reads as TGTGCCACCAGGGGGACCAAGTTGAACACTGAAGCTTTCTTT.

This chain uses TRBV4-1 with TRBJ2-5; no definite D call. The V end lost 1 base, the J end lost 5 bases, and 14 bases lay between the germline ends. Germline assignment: CDR1 MGHRA and CDR2 YSYEKL. The CDR3 sequence is 15 residues long. The CDR3 loop is CASSQGYRAAETQYF. The CDR3, as DNA: TGCGCCAGCAGCCAAGGATATAGGGCAGCGGAGACCCAGTACTTC.

This clonotype was found once. Possible read error: a much larger clone is one base away. The chain is built from TRBV5-1 and TRBJ1-1; TRBD1 is a possible D gene (5 bases). The CDR3 consists of 16 residues. Germline CDR1 and CDR2: SGHRS and YFSETQ. V lost 3 bases to trimming and J lost 2 bases, with 17 bases between them. CDR3 bases: TGCGCCAGCAGCTGGGGAGTTGTGAGGGGAAACACTGAAGCTTTCTTT. This encodes CASSWGVVRGNTEAFF.

In this sample, this clonotype turned up many times. The J gene is TRBJ1-5, the V gene TRBV12-3 or TRBV12-4; D remains unclear. The CDR3 spans 13 residues. V was trimmed by 3 bases and J by 4 bases, leaving 7 bases between them. In DNA form, the CDR3 reads TGTGCCAGCAGTTTCTCGGCGAATCAGCCCCAGCATTTT. Amino acids: CASSFSANQPQHF.

This chain links TRBV10-2 with TRBJ1-5; D possibly corresponds to TRBD1 (6 bases). The V end lost 7 bases, the J end lost 5 bases, and 18 bases lay between the germline ends. The CDR3 contains 15 residues. Per germline, CDR1 WSHSY and CDR2 SAAADI. The CDR3 DNA reads as TGCGCCAGCACCGCTACAGGGAATGGATATCAGCCCCAGCATTTT. It codes for CASTATGNGYQPQHF.

This clonotype was picked up many times. The chain is built from TRBV6-5 and TRBJ1-5; D remains ambiguous. The CDR3 consists of 13 residues. Germline-derived CDR1 and CDR2 are MNHEY and SVGAGI. V dropped 6 bases and J dropped 0 bases, with 6 bases sitting between them. In DNA form, the CDR3 reads TGTGCCAGCAGGCCCTATAGCAATCAGCCCCAGCATTTT. Translation: CASRPYSNQPQHF.

The rearrangement joins TRBV6-5 to TRBJ1-2, with D perhaps matching TRBD1 (5 bases). V was trimmed by 5 bases and J by 1 base, leaving 14 bases between them. Germline CDR1 reads MNHEY; CDR2 reads SVGAGI. This CDR3 region has 15 residues. CDR3 loop: CASSEVTGLNYGYTF. The CDR3, as DNA: TGTGCCAGCAGTGAAGTCACAGGACTTAACTATGGCTACACCTTC.

This clonotype was seen only a few times. The genes are TRBV6-6 and TRBJ1-6, with 10 bases that match TRBD1. The germline CDR1 and CDR2 sequences are MNHNY and SVGAGI (reference sequence). This CDR3 is 16 amino acids long. Germline trimming cut 5 bases from V and 10 bases from J; bases unmatched to any gene: 11. Here the CDR3 reads CASSPGTGVFRSPLHF. For the CDR3, the DNA is TGTGCCAGCAGTCCCGGGACAGGGGTGTTCAGGTCACCCCTCCACTTT.

This clonotype was seen at least ten times. The J gene is TRBJ2-5, the V gene TRBV20-1, with 7 nucleotides matching TRBD2. The CDR3 spans 15 residues. The J segment lost 1 base and the V segment lost 3 bases, leaving 8 bases of the junction unmatched. In germline, CDR1 is DFQATT, CDR2 SNEGSKA (reference sequence). CDR3 in DNA: TGCAGTGCTAGGCCCTCCCTAGCGGTCCAAGAGACCCAGTACTTC. It encodes CSARPSLAVQETQYF.

The chain recombines TRBV7-2 with TRBJ2-7, with D hard to call. The CDR3 length is 16 residues. Per germline, CDR1 SGHTA and CDR2 FQGNSA. Trimming left V 5 bases short and J 2 bases short, with 19 bases between. The CDR3 spells CASSLANKGLPYEQYF. The CDR3 DNA is TGTGCCAGCAGCCTTGCTAACAAAGGGTTACCCTACGAGCAGTACTTC.

The chain has TRBV19 and TRBJ1-2; 8 bases are shared with TRBD1. Germline trimming cut 2 bases from V and 6 bases from J; bases unmatched to any gene: 5. CDR1 and CDR2 from the germline V gene are LNHDA and SQIVND (reference sequence). CDR3 length: 14 residues. Written as DNA, the CDR3 is TGTGCCAGTAGTATATTTGCAGGGGGCGATGGCTACACCTTC. Its translation is CASSIFAGGDGYTF.

The chain recombines TRBV11-1 with TRBJ1-1; no definite D call. CDR3 size: 16 residues. Germline CDR1 and CDR2: SGHAT and FQDESV (reference sequence). The ends were cut back, 6 bases at V and 0 bases at J, with 17 bases in the middle. The CDR3 nucleotides read TGTGCCAGCAGTATACCCTACCAGGTCCTGAACACTGAAGCTTTCTTT. This gives the protein CASSIPYQVLNTEAFF.

A word on this clonotype: In this CDR3 the conserved last residue, phenylalanine or tryptophan, is missing, so a read error is likely. J is TRBJ2-6 and V is TRBV7-9, with 8 bases aligning to TRBD1. The CDR3 covers 16 residues. Trimming took 0 bases from V and 4 from J; bases not matched to a gene: 2. Germline lookup yields CDR1 SEHNR and CDR2 FQNEAQ (reference sequence). The DNA of the CDR3 is TGTGCCAGCAGCTTAGCGGACAGGGCCGGGGCCAACGTCCTGACTTCC. It encodes CASSLADRAGANVLTS.

The V gene is TRBV12-3 or TRBV12-4, the J gene TRBJ2-2, with TRBD2 identical over 7 bases. There are 16 residues in the CDR3. J was trimmed by 5 bases and V by 6 bases; bases with no gene match: 12. CDR3 region: CASRPDTFGGTGELFF. CDR3 sequence (DNA): TGTGCCAGCAGACCAGACACCTTCGGGGGGACCGGGGAGCTGTTTTTT.

This clonotype was picked up many times. As DNA, the CDR3 is TGTGCCAGCAGCCTACAATCGTCTGGCTACACCTTC. Translating gives CASSLQSSGYTF. The genes are TRBV5-6 and TRBJ1-2; D uncertain. The CDR3 is 12 amino acids. CDR1 and CDR2 (germline): SGHDT, YYEEEE. Trimming pared 4 bases from V and 7 bases from J, leaving 11 bases between.

This clonotype came up a few times. The chain has TRBV28 and TRBJ1-6; no definite D call. This CDR3 spans 15 amino acids. V lost 6 bases, J lost 5 bases, and 14 bases lay in between. Germline CDR1 is MDHEN and CDR2 is SYDVKM. In DNA, the CDR3 is TGTGCCAGCAGGGGAGCCTCGAAGGATAATTCACCCCTCCACTTT. This encodes CASRGASKDNSPLHF.

This clonotype appeared many times. V gene TRBV7-2 combines with J gene TRBJ1-5; D ambiguous. Germline V gene data show CDR1 as SGHTA and CDR2 as FQGNSA. V was cut by 5 bases and J by 6 bases, with 11 bases left in between. This CDR3 is built from 13 residues. The CDR3 spells CASSLDPGQPQHF. Here the CDR3 DNA reads TGTGCCAGCAGCCTGGACCCTGGTCAGCCCCAGCATTTT.

The V call is TRBV29-1, the J call TRBJ2-7; D remains unclear. Gene TRBJ2-1 matches the end of the DNA better, so the J call may be wrong. The CDR3 loop spans 12 amino acids. Germline-derived CDR1 and CDR2 are SQVTM and ANQGSEA. CDR3 in DNA: TGCAGCGTTGAAAAGGAATTGCGTGAGCAGTTCTTC. Its translation is CSVEKELREQFF.

In its sample, this clonotype was seen many times. V and J are TRBV29-1 and TRBJ2-5, with TRBD1 identical over 7 bases. The CDR3 extends over 18 amino acids. Germline CDR1 and CDR2: SQVTM and ANQGSEA. Losses at the gene ends were 7 bases for V and 1 base for J; bases not matched to a gene: 21. CDR3 sequence: CSASGSPGGPQPQETQYF. CDR3 coding DNA: TGCAGCGCCTCTGGATCTCCAGGGGGACCCCAACCCCAAGAGACCCAGTACTTC.

This clonotype was seen repeatedly, ten times or more. V is TRBV29-1 and J is TRBJ1-3, with D hard to call. Trimming left V 5 bases short and J 0 bases short, with 8 bases between. Germline lookup yields CDR1 SQVTM and CDR2 ANQGSEA. CDR3 length equals 13 residues. CDR3 nucleotide sequence: TGCAGCGTTCTCGGGGACTCTGGAAACACCATATATTTT. It specifies CSVLGDSGNTIYF.

The sample holds many counts of this clonotype. This rearrangement joins TRBV28 to TRBJ1-1; 7 nucleotides align to TRBD1. CDR1 and CDR2 from the germline V gene are MDHEN and SYDVKM. V lost 7 bases to trimming and J lost 3 bases; unmatched junction nucleotides: 5. There are 13 residues in the CDR3. The CDR3 here is CASIRTGDTEAFF. CDR3 DNA sequence: TGTGCCAGCATTCGGACAGGTGACACTGAAGCTTTCTTT.